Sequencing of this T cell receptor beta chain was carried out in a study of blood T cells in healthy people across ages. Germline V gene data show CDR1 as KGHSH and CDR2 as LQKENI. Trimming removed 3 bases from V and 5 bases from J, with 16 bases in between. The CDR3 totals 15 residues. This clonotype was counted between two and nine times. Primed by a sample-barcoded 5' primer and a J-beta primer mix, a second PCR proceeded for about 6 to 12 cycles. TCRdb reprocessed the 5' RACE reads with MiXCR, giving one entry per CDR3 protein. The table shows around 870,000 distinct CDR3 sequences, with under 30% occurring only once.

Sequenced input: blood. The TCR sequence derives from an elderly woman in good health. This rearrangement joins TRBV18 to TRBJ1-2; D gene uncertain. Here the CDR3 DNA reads TGTGCCAGCTCACCCTCCGTGGGATGGCCGTATGGCTACACCTTC. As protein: CASSPSVGWPYGYTF.